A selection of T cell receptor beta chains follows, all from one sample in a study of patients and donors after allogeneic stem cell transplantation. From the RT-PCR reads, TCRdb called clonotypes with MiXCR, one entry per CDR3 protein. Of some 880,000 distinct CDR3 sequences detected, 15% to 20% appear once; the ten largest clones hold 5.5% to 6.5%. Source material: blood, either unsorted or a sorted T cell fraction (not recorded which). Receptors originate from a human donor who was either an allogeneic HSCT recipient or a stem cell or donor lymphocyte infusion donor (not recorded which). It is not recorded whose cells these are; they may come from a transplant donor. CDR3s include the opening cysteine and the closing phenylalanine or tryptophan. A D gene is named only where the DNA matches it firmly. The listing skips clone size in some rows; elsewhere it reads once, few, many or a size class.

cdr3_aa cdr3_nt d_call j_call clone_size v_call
CASSPRTAQPQHF TGTGCCAGCTCACCACGGACGGCTCAGCCCCAGCATTTT NA TRBJ1-5 few TRBV18
CASSGGSSRGNTIYF TGCGCCAGCAGCGGGGGATCTTCTCGTGGAAACACCATATATTTT NA TRBJ1-3 NA TRBV5-1
CASTEELNTEAFF TGTGCCAGCACCGAGGAGTTGAACACTGAAGCTTTCTTT NA TRBJ1-1 NA TRBV2
CATSPRTGGGKETQYF TGTGCCACCAGCCCTCGAACTGGAGGAGGGAAAGAGACCCAGTACTTC NA TRBJ2-5 few TRBV24-1
CATSLGAGYTF TGTGCCACCAGTCTCGGGGCCGGCTACACCTTC NA TRBJ1-2 few TRBV24-1
CASSISYEQYF TGTGCCAGCAGTATCTCCTACGAGCAGTACTTC NA TRBJ2-7 many TRBV7-9
CASSLRTSGIGNEQFF TGTGCCAGCAGCTTACGGACTAGCGGGATCGGAAATGAGCAGTTCTTC TRBD2 TRBJ2-1 NA TRBV7-3
CASSADSVYRVGYTF TGCGCCAGCAGTGCTGACAGCGTATACCGTGTGGGCTACACCTTC NA TRBJ1-2 few TRBV10-2
CASSLSGVTDTQYF TGTGCCAGCAGTTTATCGGGAGTAACAGATACGCAGTATTTT NA TRBJ2-3 many TRBV12-3/TRBV12-4
CASSLRAYGYTF TGTGCCAGCAGCTTGCGCGCCTATGGCTACACCTTC NA TRBJ1-2 NA TRBV5-6
CASSEEAGRTTEAFF TGTGCCAGCAGTGAAGAGGCAGGTCGAACAACTGAAGCTTTCTTT NA TRBJ1-1 NA TRBV25-1
CASSIPGQKLTQYF TGTGCCAGTAGTATCCCGGGACAGAAATTAACCCAGTACTTC TRBD1 TRBJ2-5 NA TRBV19
CASSSGRGRKQPQHF TGTGCCAGCAGCTCAGGACGAGGGAGGAAGCAGCCCCAGCATTTT NA TRBJ1-5 NA TRBV7-2
CASSLSPWTGSYNEQFF TGTGCCAGCAGCTTAAGCCCCTGGACAGGCTCCTACAATGAGCAGTTCTTC TRBD1 TRBJ2-1 few TRBV7-8
CASSLEGQGSRETQYF TGTGCCAGCAGCTTAGAGGGACAGGGGAGTCGAGAGACCCAGTACTTC TRBD1 TRBJ2-5 NA TRBV7-2
CASSDRGLTGELFF TGTGCCAGCAGTGACAGGGGATTAACCGGGGAGCTGTTTTTT NA TRBJ2-2 NA TRBV2
CASSLVLAGAWEQYF TGTGCCAGCAGCTTAGTACTAGCGGGGGCCTGGGAGCAGTACTTC TRBD2 TRBJ2-7 NA TRBV7-2
CASSIDIWLNTEAFF TGTGCCAGTAGTATAGATATTTGGTTGAACACTGAAGCTTTCTTT NA TRBJ1-1 few TRBV19
CATSEAGGDTEAFF TGTGCCACCAGTGAGGCAGGGGGAGACACTGAAGCTTTCTTT TRBD1 TRBJ1-1 NA TRBV24-1
CASSLELAGGFWQFF TGTGCCAGCAGCTTGGAGCTAGCGGGAGGCTTTTGGCAGTTCTTC TRBD2 TRBJ2-1 NA TRBV5-6
CASARDTDTQYF TGTGCCAGTGCCCGGGACACAGATACGCAGTATTTT NA TRBJ2-3 NA TRBV9
CSARGTGGISYNEQFF TGCAGTGCTAGAGGGACAGGGGGCATATCCTACAATGAGCAGTTCTTC TRBD1 TRBJ2-1 NA TRBV20-1
CASSQEGGGFPGGELFF TGTGCCAGCAGCCAAGAGGGCGGGGGCTTTCCTGGCGGGGAGCTGTTTTTT NA TRBJ2-2 few TRBV4-2
CASSASGQAIPYGYTF TGTGCCAGCAGCGCCTCCGGGCAGGCGATACCCTATGGCTACACCTTC NA TRBJ1-2 NA TRBV9
CSAKLVSRDSYNEQFF TGCAGCGCCAAGCTGGTGTCGCGGGACTCCTACAATGAGCAGTTCTTC NA TRBJ2-1 many TRBV29-1
CASSESSGGLGNTIYF TGCGCCAGCAGTGAGTCGTCGGGGGGCCTTGGAAACACCATATATTTT NA TRBJ1-3 NA TRBV10-2
CASRGQGRSYEQYF TGTGCCAGCCGTGGACAAGGAAGGTCCTACGAGCAGTACTTC NA TRBJ2-7 NA TRBV2
CSARTSDWFTEKLFF TGCAGTGCTAGGACTTCAGACTGGTTTACTGAAAAACTGTTTTTT NA TRBJ1-4 NA TRBV20-1
CASSQLGLSGALYNEQFF TGCGCCAGCAGCCAACTAGGACTTTCGGGGGCCTTATACAATGAGCAGTTCTTC NA TRBJ2-1 few TRBV4-1
CASSLVDPALEKLFF TGCGCCAGCAGCTTGGTGGACCCGGCGTTAGAAAAACTGTTTTTT NA TRBJ1-4 few TRBV5-1
CASSGRGEETEAFF TGTGCCAGCAGTGGCAGGGGGGAAGAGACTGAAGCTTTCTTT TRBD1 TRBJ1-1 many TRBV27
CSAGQALYEQYF TGCAGTGCAGGACAGGCTCTCTACGAGCAGTACTTC TRBD1 TRBJ2-7 NA TRBV20-1
CASSSPKTFQETQYF TGTGCCAGCAGTTCGCCCAAAACTTTTCAAGAGACCCAGTACTTC NA TRBJ2-5 NA TRBV27
CASRPTGGNTEAFF TGTGCCAGCCGACCGACAGGGGGAAACACTGAAGCTTTCTTT TRBD1 TRBJ1-1 many TRBV12-3/TRBV12-4
CASALGGFSYNEQFF TGTGCCAGCGCACTGGGGGGCTTCTCCTACAATGAGCAGTTCTTC NA TRBJ2-1 NA TRBV28
CASSQVKEGEQFF TGTGCCAGCAGCCAAGTAAAAGAAGGAGAGCAGTTCTTC NA TRBJ2-1 NA TRBV3-1
CASSSPGQQNIQYF TGTGCCAGCAGCTCCCCGGGACAGCAAAACATTCAGTACTTC TRBD1 TRBJ2-4 NA TRBV7-2
CASSLNGRLDYEQYF TGTGCCAGCAGTTTAAATGGACGGCTAGACTACGAGCAGTACTTC NA TRBJ2-7 few TRBV27
CASSLTSGISTDTQYF TGTGCCAGCAGCTTGACCAGCGGGATAAGCACAGATACGCAGTATTTT TRBD2 TRBJ2-3 NA TRBV5-6
CASSPPVDRGLRNYGYTF TGTGCCAGCTCACCACCCGTGGACAGGGGGCTTCGTAACTATGGCTACACCTTC TRBD1 TRBJ1-2 few TRBV18